The 6 T cell receptor beta chains reported below all come from one sample, sequenced in a study of blood T cell repertoires in COVID-19. Clones were sequenced by immunoSEQ multiplex PCR, and TCRdb holds only the in-frame ones, with some missing. Of more than 95,000 clones listed, less than 85% are singletons. Sequencing was done on a sample of peripheral blood. The origin of the receptors is a man between 45 and 60 years old with acute or convalescent COVID-19.

This clone was observed a single time. This chain connects TRBV29-1 to TRBJ2-7; TRBD2 aligns across 9 bases. V lost 7 bases and J lost 2; bases outside the gene matches: 9. CDR3 length: 14 amino acids. Germline V gives CDR1 SQVTM, CDR2 ANQGSEA. CDR3 loop: CSAEGLAGPYEQYF. CDR3 nucleotides: TGCAGCGCCGAAGGGCTAGCGGGACCCTACGAGCAGTACTTC.

The chain joins TRBV27 to TRBJ1-5, with D unresolved. The length of the CDR3 is 15 residues. V lost 8 bases and J lost 2, with 16 bases in between. Germline assignment: CDR1 MNHEY and CDR2 SMNVEV (reference sequence). Written as DNA, the CDR3 is TGTGCCAGCGGCCCCCGACATTGGCGCAATCAGCCCCAGCATTTT. This codes for CASGPRHWRNQPQHF.

J is TRBJ2-2 and V is TRBV6-5; possibly TRBD1 for D (5 bases). CDR3 length: 14 residues. Trimming left V 6 bases short and J 6 bases short, with 14 bases between. From germline, CDR1 is MNHEY and CDR2 SVGAGI. CDR3 protein: CASSGMSGSGELFF. In nucleotides, the CDR3 is TGTGCCAGCAGCGGCATGTCAGGGTCCGGGGAGCTGTTTTTT.

The chain couples TRBV4-1 to TRBJ1-6, with TRBD1 as a possible D gene (5 bases). This CDR3 comprises 16 residues. With 2 bases removed from V and 6 bases from J, the gap between germline ends came to 14 bases. Germline-derived CDR1 and CDR2 are MGHRA and YSYEKL. The CDR3: CASSQPGTGGNSPLHF. CDR3 coding DNA: TGCGCCAGCAGCCAACCTGGGACGGGAGGTAATTCACCCCTCCACTTT.

This clone has only a few counts. The V and J genes are TRBV5-4 and TRBJ2-7; the match to TRBD2 covers 8 bases. This CDR3 has 14 amino acids. V dropped 3 bases and J dropped 7; count of bases not matched to a gene: 9. CDR1 and CDR2 (germline): SGHNT, YYREEE (reference sequence). The DNA of the CDR3 is TGTGCCAGCAGCTCGGGGGGGGCGGGATCAGAGCAGTACTTC. Protein product: CASSSGGAGSEQYF.

This clone has a handful of counts. V usage is TRBV19 and J usage is TRBJ1-5; D uncertain. CDR1 and CDR2 (germline): LNHDA, SQIVND (reference sequence). The CDR3 is made up of 16 amino acids. V lost 5 bases and J 2 bases, leaving 16 bases between the germline ends. CDR3 nucleotides: TGTGCCAGTAGTTTCCGGGGAGGTCCGGGCAATCAGCCCCAGCATTTT. Translated, it gives CASSFRGGPGNQPQHF.